This T cell receptor (beta chain) was sequenced in a study of OX40 agonist ivuxolimab in advanced cancers. About the full investigation: Ivuxolimab was a fully human IgG2 agonistic monoclonal antibody targeting the costimulatory receptor OX40 (CD134). The paper reports the monotherapy dose-escalation portion (N of about 50 patients) of the phase I ivuxolimab trial. Partial responses were achieved by three dose-escalation patients, of whom one had hepatocellular carcinoma and two had cutaneous melanoma. Prior anti-PD-1, anti-PD-L1 or anti-CTLA-4 therapy was permitted, and roughly two fifths of dose-escalation patients had received checkpoint inhibitors. The dose-escalation cohort was over 70% male with a mean age of approximately 60 years, ranging from about 20 to 80. Among the 50 to 55 dose-escalation patients, around 20 had hepatocellular carcinoma, approximately 15 melanoma, 9 renal cell carcinoma and 9 head and neck cancer. The point of sequencing TCRbeta in the periphery was to test whether ivuxolimab changed TCR sequence diversity and drove clonal T-cell expansion. Intravenous ivuxolimab was administered to patients every 2 weeks at six dose levels: 0.01, 0.1, 0.3, 1.5, 3 and 10 mg/kg.

General conclusions and limits of the study: At doses of 0.1 to 3.0 mg/kg, clonal expansion of both CD4+ and CD8+ blood T cells was observed from baseline to week 6. Partial responders in the 0.1-3.0 mg/kg groups had among the lowest normalized peripheral clonal expansion, especially among CD8+ T cells. Low levels of normalized T-cell clonal expansion were also shown by some nonresponding patients. After ivuxolimab, more expanded clones were found on average in CD8+ T cells than in CD4+ T cells. The antigen specificity of the clonally expanded peripheral T cells was not determined.

The CDR3 numbers 15 residues from cysteine through phenylalanine. This entry keeps only the CDR3 DNA: 45 bases, framed from base 1. From a lookup of the germline V gene (reference sequence), CDR1 and CDR2 are PRHDT and FYEKMQ. Trimming removed 4 bases from V and 7 bases from J; the gene matches leave 1 base unexplained. Genomic DNA was extracted from sorted cells for sequencing of the TCRbeta CDR3 region. TCRbeta CDR3 regions were sequenced using the immunoSEQ Assay. TCRdb took over this immuneACCESS table, retaining in-frame rearrangements with V and J assigned. Such tables are incomplete; in checked studies, under half of the missing clones stem from an unresolved V gene, and the remainder is unexplained. In this sample the table shows 80,000 to 95,000 clones, roughly 89% of which occur a single time. Of the sample, about 9% falls within the top ten clones. A remark on this clone: The specificity of this receptor is unknown. Base qualities were left out, and no much larger clone turns up one base away.

The trial excluded patients who had a history of autoimmune disease or who were on systemic immunosuppression. In every dose cohort, peripheral blood was drawn for TCR sequencing at baseline, cycle 4 day 1, and cycle 7 day 1. Samples were obtained from an open-label, multicenter, first-in-human phase I dose-escalation trial of ivuxolimab. Adults with locally advanced or metastatic head and neck squamous cell, hepatocellular, melanoma or renal cell carcinoma were enrolled in the trial. Before TCR sequencing, CD4+ T cells and CD8+ T cells were sorted from peripheral blood as separate populations. The rearrangement joined TRBV13 to TRBJ2-1; TRBD2 fits 16 bases in the junction. The source material was CD4+ or CD8+ T cells sorted from blood, sampled in a trial of the OX40 agonist ivuxolimab. The sequence was collected from an adult with an advanced solid tumor such as melanoma, head and neck, liver or kidney cancer. The CDR3 amino acid sequence is: CASSSGLAGGNEQFF. The DNA sequence is as follows: TGTGCCAGCAGCTCGGGACTAGCGGGAGGGAATGAGCAGTTCTTC.